These 10 T cell receptor beta chains were sequenced from one sample in a study of PD-1 blockade in classical Hodgkin lymphoma. Clones were read by immunoSEQ multiplex PCR, and TCRdb kept only the in-frame ones, dropping some. The sample has more than 140,000 clones, 78% seen once; the top ten hold roughly 8.4%. Brentuximab vedotin exposure varied, and every patient relapsed after autologous stem cell transplantation. Sample: peripheral blood mononuclear cells (PBMCs), taken before the second cycle of nivolumab. These receptors all stem from a human donor with classical Hodgkin lymphoma.

The V call is TRBV6-6, the J call TRBJ1-2; the match to TRBD1 covers 9 bases. CDR1 and CDR2 (germline): MNHNY, SVGAGI (reference sequence). V lost 10 bases, J lost 8 bases, and 5 bases stayed unmatched. CDR3 length equals 11 residues. The CDR3 spells CAITGGSGYTF. The CDR3 coding sequence is TGTGCCATCACAGGGGGCTCAGGCTACACCTTC.

This sequence joins TRBV7-6 and TRBJ2-5; D not resolved. V was clipped by 4 bases and J by 1 base, with 4 bases between them. The germline CDR1 and CDR2 sequences are SGHVS and FNYEAQ. The CDR3 is 12 residues long. The CDR3 loop reads CASSSSQETQYF. CDR3 DNA sequence: TGTGCCAGCAGCTCCTCCCAAGAGACCCAGTACTTC.

V gene TRBV19 combines with J gene TRBJ2-7; unclear D gene. V was pared by 5 bases and J by 0 bases, with 5 bases between. Per germline, CDR1 LNHDA and CDR2 SQIVND (reference sequence). The CDR3 has 12 amino acids. The CDR3 reads CASSESSYEQYF. In DNA form, the CDR3 reads TGTGCCAGTAGTGAAAGCTCCTACGAGCAGTACTTC.

The chain combines TRBV21-1 with TRBJ1-6. TRBV21-1 is a recognized pseudogene. The CDR3 has 14 residues. The CDR3 sequence is CASSKAYWGSPLHF. The CDR3 nucleotides read TGTGCCAGCAGCAAAGCGTATTGGGGTTCACCCCTCCACTTT.

For this clone: The sample carries other DNA sequences with the same CDR3. V gene TRBV28 combines with J gene TRBJ1-2; a weak D match, TRBD1 (6 bases). CDR1 is MDHEN and CDR2 is SYDVKM in the germline V gene. The V end was cut by 5 bases, the J end by 2 bases, with 9 bases between. The CDR3 is 13 residues long. The CDR3 DNA reads TGTGCCAGCAGTCCCACAGGGAACTATGGCTACACCTTC. Translated, it gives CASSPTGNYGYTF.

The V and J genes are TRBV5-1 and TRBJ1-2; weak D call: TRBD1 (5 bases). The V end was cut by 0 bases, the J end by 4 bases, with 19 bases between. Germline loops: CDR1 SGHRS, CDR2 YFSETQ. The CDR3 has 17 residues. CDR3 DNA: TGCGCCAGCAGCTTGGATACGGTACAGGAGTCCCGCTATGGCTACACCTTC. This translates into CASSLDTVQESRYGYTF.

V is TRBV7-2 and J is TRBJ2-7; 8 nucleotides align to TRBD1. The CDR3 has 16 residues. The V gene's germline CDR1 is SGHTA and CDR2 FQGNSA. V lost 3 bases and J lost 4; bases outside the gene matches: 11. This CDR3 is CASSFGQGRIWYEQYF. CDR3 nucleotide sequence: TGTGCCAGCAGCTTTGGACAGGGCAGGATCTGGTACGAGCAGTACTTC.

The chain carries TRBV10-3 and TRBJ1-1; D possibly corresponds to TRBD1 (5 bases). Germline loops: CDR1 ENHRY, CDR2 SYGVKD. Trimming took off 0 bases at V and 5 bases at J, with 7 bases between the two ends. CDR3 length: 13 amino acids. The CDR3 DNA reads TGTGCCATCAGTGAGTCGACAGATACTGAAGCTTTCTTT. Translated: CAISESTDTEAFF.

A note on this clone: The sample contains more than one DNA sequence encoding this CDR3. The J gene is TRBJ2-7, the V gene TRBV6-5; maybe TRBD1 (5 bases). This CDR3 is built from 14 residues. Germline lookup yields CDR1 MNHEY and CDR2 SVGAGI. Trimming left V 0 bases short and J 1 base short, with 7 bases between. CDR3: CASSYSAGSYEQYF. The CDR3 DNA sequence: TGTGCCAGCAGTTACTCGGCAGGGTCCTACGAGCAGTACTTC.

The V call is TRBV7-2, the J call TRBJ2-1; 7 bases are a match to TRBD2. This CDR3 region has 15 residues. The germline gives CDR1 SGHTA, CDR2 FQGNSA. After removal of 2 bases from V and 4 bases from J, the junction contained 5 bases not matched to a gene. CDR3 in DNA: TGTGCCAGCAGCTTATTTAGCGGGCTGTACAATGAGCAGTTCTTC. Amino acids: CASSLFSGLYNEQFF.